A selection of T cell receptor beta chains follows, all from one sample in a study of cytomegalovirus exposure and HLA in healthy donors. TCRdb keeps only in-frame clones here, not all; method: immunoSEQ multiplex PCR. Found here are approximately 100,000 clones, roughly 78% of them singletons; the top ten hold about 3.4%. What was sequenced was PBMCs. These receptors came from a middle-aged woman in good health and CMV-seronegative. The CDR3 runs from the conserved cysteine through the conserved F or W. The order of the fields is clone size, V gene, D gene, J gene, CDR3 DNA, CDR3 protein. D genes are given only for firm matches. Not every row has a clone size; where given, it reads once, few, many or a size class.

clone size: .
V gene: TRBV27
D gene: TRBD2
J gene: TRBJ2-1
CDR3 DNA: TGTGCCAGCAGTTCCCCCCTTCGGGGCGGGAGGGTAGAGGAGCAGTTCTTC
CDR3 protein: CASSSPLRGGRVEEQFF

clone size: .
V gene: TRBV30
D gene: TRBD1
J gene: TRBJ1-1
CDR3 DNA: TGTGCCTGGAACGGACAGGGAGGGCAGAACACTGAAGCTTTCTTT
CDR3 protein: CAWNGQGGQNTEAFF

clone size: .
V gene: TRBV6-6
D gene: TRBD1
J gene: TRBJ1-2
CDR3 DNA: TGTGCCAGCAGCCCGACAGGGAGGAGCTACACCTTC
CDR3 protein: CASSPTGRSYTF

clone size: .
V gene: TRBV6-5
D gene: TRBD1
J gene: TRBJ1-2
CDR3 DNA: TGTGCCAGCAGTTACCTACAGGGGGCAAACTATGGCTACACCTTC
CDR3 protein: CASSYLQGANYGYTF

clone size: .
V gene: TRBV6-4
D gene: .
J gene: TRBJ2-1
CDR3 DNA: TGTGCCAGCAGTGACCAACAGGGTAATGAGCAGTTCTTC
CDR3 protein: CASSDQQGNEQFF

clone size: .
V gene: TRBV18
D gene: .
J gene: TRBJ1-1
CDR3 DNA: TGTGCCAGCTCACGAGGCCCACCTTTGAACACTGAAGCTTTCTTT
CDR3 protein: CASSRGPPLNTEAFF

clone size: .
V gene: TRBV27
D gene: .
J gene: TRBJ1-4
CDR3 DNA: TGTGCCAGCAGCCCTGCAGGGGCTGGTAATGAAAAACTGTTTTTT
CDR3 protein: CASSPAGAGNEKLFF

clone size: .
V gene: TRBV30
D gene: .
J gene: TRBJ1-3
CDR3 DNA: TGTGCGGGGAGGCAGGGTGGAAACACCATATATTTT
CDR3 protein: CAGRQGGNTIYF

clone size: .
V gene: TRBV30
D gene: .
J gene: TRBJ2-5
CDR3 DNA: TGTGCCTGGAGTTATCAGGGCGAGACCCAGTACTTC
CDR3 protein: CAWSYQGETQYF

clone size: .
V gene: TRBV11-2
D gene: .
J gene: TRBJ1-1
CDR3 DNA: TGTGCCAGCAGCGTGGGGCTGAACACTGAAGCTTTCTTT
CDR3 protein: CASSVGLNTEAFF

clone size: once
V gene: TRBV28
D gene: TRBD1
J gene: TRBJ2-7
CDR3 DNA: TGTGCCAGCAGTCCTCATACAGGGGTCATCTCCTACGAGCAGTACTTC
CDR3 protein: CASSPHTGVISYEQYF

clone size: .
V gene: TRBV30
D gene: TRBD2
J gene: TRBJ2-7
CDR3 DNA: TGTGCCTGGAGTCGCGGCGGGGGCTACGAGCAGTACTTC
CDR3 protein: CAWSRGGGYEQYF

clone size: .
V gene: TRBV15
D gene: .
J gene: TRBJ2-7
CDR3 DNA: TGTGCCACCAGCACCCCCCCCTGCGAGCAGTACTTC
CDR3 protein: CATSTPPCEQYF

clone size: once
V gene: TRBV30
D gene: .
J gene: TRBJ1-1
CDR3 DNA: TGTGCCTGGGCGAGGCGGACAGTAAACACTGAAGCTTTCTTT
CDR3 protein: CAWARRTVNTEAFF

clone size: .
V gene: TRBV28
D gene: .
J gene: TRBJ1-1
CDR3 DNA: TGTGCCAGTTTAACAGAGAACACTGAAGCTTTCTTT
CDR3 protein: CASLTENTEAFF

clone size: .
V gene: TRBV5-4
D gene: TRBD1
J gene: TRBJ2-7
CDR3 DNA: TGTGCCAGCAGCTTGGGACAGGGACAATACGAGCAGTACTTC
CDR3 protein: CASSLGQGQYEQYF

clone size: .
V gene: TRBV6-5
D gene: .
J gene: TRBJ2-3
CDR3 DNA: TGTGCCAGCAGCCGCATGGGAGTCCAGGCAGATACGCAGTATTTT
CDR3 protein: CASSRMGVQADTQYF

clone size: .
V gene: TRBV4-1
D gene: .
J gene: TRBJ1-2
CDR3 DNA: TGCGCCAGCAGCCAAGAAACAGGAAGTTATGGCTACACCTTC
CDR3 protein: CASSQETGSYGYTF

clone size: .
V gene: TRBV18
D gene: .
J gene: TRBJ2-7
CDR3 DNA: TGTGCCAGCTCACCACCGGACGGGGACTACGAGCAGTACTTC
CDR3 protein: CASSPPDGDYEQYF

clone size: .
V gene: TRBV7-2
D gene: .
J gene: TRBJ2-5
CDR3 DNA: TGTGCCAGCAGCCCACTGCTGAGCGGCCTCCAAGAGACCCAGTACTTC
CDR3 protein: CASSPLLSGLQETQYF

clone size: .
V gene: TRBV4-1
D gene: TRBD2
J gene: TRBJ2-1
CDR3 DNA: TGCGCCAGCAGCCCCTCCTCTAGCGGGAGCTACAATGAGCAGTTCTTC
CDR3 protein: CASSPSSSGSYNEQFF

clone size: few
V gene: TRBV28
D gene: TRBD1
J gene: TRBJ1-2
CDR3 DNA: TGTGCCAGCAGTTTAGGGACAGGGGGCAACTATGGCTACACCTTC
CDR3 protein: CASSLGTGGNYGYTF

clone size: .
V gene: TRBV7-9
D gene: .
J gene: TRBJ1-6
CDR3 DNA: TGTGCCAGCAGCTCCCAGGGCCCGGCGAATTCACCCCTCCACTTT
CDR3 protein: CASSSQGPANSPLHF

clone size: .
V gene: TRBV27
D gene: .
J gene: TRBJ2-2
CDR3 DNA: TGTGCCAGCAGTTTTTGGCAGGGGTACACCGGGGAGCTGTTTTTT
CDR3 protein: CASSFWQGYTGELFF

clone size: .
V gene: TRBV18
D gene: .
J gene: TRBJ2-4
CDR3 DNA: TGTGCCAGCTCACCCTCGGTTGGGGCCAGCAAAAACATTCAGTACTTC
CDR3 protein: CASSPSVGASKNIQYF

clone size: few
V gene: TRBV29-1
D gene: .
J gene: TRBJ1-3
CDR3 DNA: TGCAGCGTTGGGGCTGTAGGAAACGATGGAAACACCATATATTTT
CDR3 protein: CSVGAVGNDGNTIYF

clone size: .
V gene: TRBV4-1
D gene: TRBD1
J gene: TRBJ1-3
CDR3 DNA: TGCGCCACGGGACAGGGGAACTCTGGAAACACCATATATTTT
CDR3 protein: CATGQGNSGNTIYF

clone size: .
V gene: TRBV18
D gene: .
J gene: TRBJ1-3
CDR3 DNA: TGTGCCAGCTCACCCGTTAGACCCGAGGCCTCTGGAAACACCATATATTTT
CDR3 protein: CASSPVRPEASGNTIYF

clone size: .
V gene: TRBV4-3
D gene: TRBD2
J gene: TRBJ2-7
CDR3 DNA: TGCGCCAGCAGCCAAGATCGGGGCGGGAGTCCCTACGAGCAGTACTTC
CDR3 protein: CASSQDRGGSPYEQYF

clone size: .
V gene: TRBV11-3
D gene: .
J gene: TRBJ2-1
CDR3 DNA: TGTGCCAGCAGCTTAGTGGCCGGGGTCGGCCTGAATGAGCAGTTCTTC
CDR3 protein: CASSLVAGVGLNEQFF

clone size: .
V gene: TRBV12-5
D gene: .
J gene: TRBJ2-2
CDR3 DNA: TGTGCTAGTTCGAGGACAGCGAACACCGGGGAGCTGTTTTTT
CDR3 protein: CASSRTANTGELFF

clone size: few
V gene: TRBV25-1
D gene: TRBD1
J gene: TRBJ2-4
CDR3 DNA: TGTGCCAGTCAGGGGGAGAACATTCAGTACTTC
CDR3 protein: CASQGENIQYF

clone size: .
V gene: TRBV7-2
D gene: TRBD2
J gene: TRBJ2-7
CDR3 DNA: TGTGCCAGCAGCTTAGGGCCGGGACTAGCGGGATACGAGCAGTACTTC
CDR3 protein: CASSLGPGLAGYEQYF

clone size: .
V gene: TRBV13
D gene: TRBD1
J gene: TRBJ2-7
CDR3 DNA: TGTGCCAGCAGCCTGCGACAGGGATTTACCTACGAGCAGTACTTC
CDR3 protein: CASSLRQGFTYEQYF

clone size: .
V gene: TRBV28
D gene: .
J gene: TRBJ1-5
CDR3 DNA: TGTGCCAGCAGTCAACAGGGAAGGAATCAGCCCCAGCATTTT
CDR3 protein: CASSQQGRNQPQHF

clone size: few
V gene: TRBV19
D gene: TRBD1
J gene: TRBJ1-4
CDR3 DNA: TGTGCCAGTAGAGATAGAACAGGGGTGAATGAAAAACTGTTTTTT
CDR3 protein: CASRDRTGVNEKLFF

clone size: .
V gene: TRBV28
D gene: TRBD1
J gene: TRBJ1-6
CDR3 DNA: TGTGCCAGCAGTTTAAGGGGGCACTCACCCCTCCACTTT
CDR3 protein: CASSLRGHSPLHF

clone size: .
V gene: TRBV4-3
D gene: .
J gene: TRBJ2-3
CDR3 DNA: TGCGCCAGCAGCCATGAGGGTAGCGCAGAAAGCGGCACAGATACGCAGTATTTT
CDR3 protein: CASSHEGSAESGTDTQYF

clone size: few
V gene: TRBV18
D gene: .
J gene: TRBJ2-3
CDR3 DNA: TGTGCCAGCTCCCCTTCCGGGGTCACAGATACGCAGTATTTT
CDR3 protein: CASSPSGVTDTQYF

clone size: .
V gene: TRBV7-2
D gene: .
J gene: TRBJ1-1
CDR3 DNA: TGTGCCAGCAGCTTCATCGCCGGGGGTGAAGCTTTCTTT
CDR3 protein: CASSFIAGGEAFF

clone size: few
V gene: TRBV10-1
D gene: .
J gene: TRBJ2-3
CDR3 DNA: TGCGCCAGCGGCATAGGGGCTGGAGGAGGGTCAGATACGCAGTATTTT
CDR3 protein: CASGIGAGGGSDTQYF

clone size: .
V gene: TRBV7-8
D gene: .
J gene: TRBJ2-7
CDR3 DNA: TGTGCCAGCAGCTTAAGTGGGCAGTTTAGCTCCTACGAGCAGTACTTC
CDR3 protein: CASSLSGQFSSYEQYF

clone size: .
V gene: TRBV5-6
D gene: TRBD1
J gene: TRBJ1-4
CDR3 DNA: TGTGCCAGCAGCTTGGTTTACAGGGGGACTAATGAAAAACTGTTTTTT
CDR3 protein: CASSLVYRGTNEKLFF

clone size: .
V gene: TRBV5-4
D gene: TRBD1
J gene: TRBJ2-1
CDR3 DNA: TGTGCCAGCAGCTTGGGGGGACAGAGCTCCTACAATGAGCAGTTCTTC
CDR3 protein: CASSLGGQSSYNEQFF

clone size: .
V gene: TRBV9
D gene: .
J gene: TRBJ2-1
CDR3 DNA: TGTGCCAGCAGCCCCCGTCCCGACAGCAGCTACAATGAGCAGTTCTTC
CDR3 protein: CASSPRPDSSYNEQFF

clone size: .
V gene: TRBV30
D gene: .
J gene: TRBJ2-3
CDR3 DNA: TGTGCCTGGAGTGTCTCCCCCCTAGCGTTTAGCACAGATACGCAGTATTTT
CDR3 protein: CAWSVSPLAFSTDTQYF

clone size: .
V gene: TRBV5-1
D gene: TRBD2
J gene: TRBJ2-5
CDR3 DNA: TGCGCCAGCAGCCCGGTGGGGGGGCAAGAGACCCAGTACTTC
CDR3 protein: CASSPVGGQETQYF

clone size: few
V gene: TRBV9
D gene: TRBD1
J gene: TRBJ1-4
CDR3 DNA: TGTGCCAGCAGCGTGGGACAGGGGTCGACTAATGAAAAACTGTTTTTT
CDR3 protein: CASSVGQGSTNEKLFF

clone size: few
V gene: TRBV6-6
D gene: .
J gene: TRBJ2-2
CDR3 DNA: TGTGCCAGCAGTTACGGTGGAGACACCGGGGAGCTGTTTTTT
CDR3 protein: CASSYGGDTGELFF

clone size: .
V gene: TRBV5-6
D gene: TRBD1
J gene: TRBJ2-2
CDR3 DNA: TGTGCCAGCAGTTACGGACAGGGGAGTTACACCGGGGAGCTGTTTTTT
CDR3 protein: CASSYGQGSYTGELFF

clone size: .
V gene: TRBV5-4
D gene: TRBD2
J gene: TRBJ2-7
CDR3 DNA: TGTGCCAGCAGCTCAGGCGCGATAGCGGGAGCGCAGCAGTACTTC
CDR3 protein: CASSSGAIAGAQQYF

clone size: once
V gene: TRBV27
D gene: .
J gene: TRBJ1-5
CDR3 DNA: TGTGCCAGCAGTTACAGGTCCCGCCAGCCCCAGCATTTT
CDR3 protein: CASSYRSRQPQHF

clone size: .
V gene: TRBV5-1
D gene: TRBD1
J gene: TRBJ2-6
CDR3 DNA: TGCGCCAGCAGCTTGGCCGGGACAGAGAGGGGGGCCAACGTCCTGACTTTC
CDR3 protein: CASSLAGTERGANVLTF

clone size: .
V gene: TRBV27
D gene: TRBD1
J gene: TRBJ2-7
CDR3 DNA: TGTGCCAGCAAGGGGGCGCTTTACGAGCAGTACTTC
CDR3 protein: CASKGALYEQYF

clone size: once
V gene: TRBV11-3
D gene: TRBD1
J gene: TRBJ1-1
CDR3 DNA: TGTGCCAGCAGCTTCAGGGGGGCGAACACTGAAGCTTTCTTT
CDR3 protein: CASSFRGANTEAFF

clone size: .
V gene: TRBV6-5
D gene: TRBD1
J gene: TRBJ1-2
CDR3 DNA: TGTGTCACCTTGGACCGGGACAGGGGGCACGGCTACACCTTC
CDR3 protein: CVTLDRDRGHGYTF

clone size: .
V gene: TRBV7-9
D gene: .
J gene: TRBJ1-5
CDR3 DNA: TGTGCCAGCAGCTCGGACAGACAGGACCTGGGCTATCAGCCCCAGCATTTT
CDR3 protein: CASSSDRQDLGYQPQHF